This TCR beta chain was obtained from a study of molecular identifiers for immune sequencing clone quantification. For this clonotype: A read error may explain this, as a much larger clone is one base away.

The CDR3 is made up of 11 amino acids. From germline, CDR1 is MNHEY and CDR2 SMNVEV (reference sequence). V gave up 6 bases and J gave up 2 bases, with 3 bases separating them. MiXCR, run by TCRdb on the PCR reads, gives a single entry per CDR3 protein. Of 250,000 to 350,000 distinct CDR3 sequences in the sample, roughly a fifth were seen once. Input material: naive CD8+ T cells from blood, with Jurkat cell RNA spiked in. Described subset: FACS-sorted CD8+CD4-CCR7+CD45RA+ naive T cells. The rearrangement links TRBV27 to TRBJ2-3; D gene unclear. This clonotype was obtained from a human donor in good health. Some libraries in this study had Jurkat cell RNA spiked in. CDR3 DNA: TGTGCCAGCAGGGTCACAGATACGCAGTATTTT. Amino acid sequence: CASRVTDTQYF.